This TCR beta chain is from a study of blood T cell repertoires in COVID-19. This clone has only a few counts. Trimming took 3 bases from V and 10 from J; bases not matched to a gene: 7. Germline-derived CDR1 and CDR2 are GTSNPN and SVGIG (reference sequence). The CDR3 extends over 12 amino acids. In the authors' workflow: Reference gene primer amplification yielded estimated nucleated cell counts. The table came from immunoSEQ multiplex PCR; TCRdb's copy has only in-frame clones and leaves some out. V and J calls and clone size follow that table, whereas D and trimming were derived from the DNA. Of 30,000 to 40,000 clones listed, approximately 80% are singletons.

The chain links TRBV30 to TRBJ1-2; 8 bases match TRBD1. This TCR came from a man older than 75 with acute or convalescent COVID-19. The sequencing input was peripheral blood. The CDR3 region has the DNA TGTGCCTGGAGGTACAGGGGGATTAACTACACCTTC. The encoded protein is CAWRYRGINYTF.